Shown below are 23 T cell receptor beta chains from a single sample sequenced in a study of T cell clones after liver transplantation. TCRdb's copy holds only in-frame clones and misses some; the assay was immunoSEQ multiplex PCR. The sample contains about 68,000 clones, 80% to 95% of which appear only once. The starting material was CD4+ T cells from blood, obtained about 27 months after liver transplant. Receptors originate from a human patient who received a liver transplant. Part of the T cell pool may stem from the graft donor.

This clone is a singleton in its sample. The genes are TRBV6-5 and TRBJ2-7, with D unresolved. The CDR3 covers 14 residues. Germline CDR1 is MNHEY and CDR2 is SVGAGI. V lost 3 bases and J 0 bases, leaving 9 bases between the germline ends. The CDR3 DNA sequence: TGTGCCAGCAGTTATTGGGAAGGCTCCTACGAGCAGTACTTC. It yields the protein CASSYWEGSYEQYF.

The chain employs TRBV7-2 and TRBJ2-1; 10 bases map to TRBD2. Germline V gene data show CDR1 as SGHTA and CDR2 as FQGNSA. The trim removed 2 bases at V and 6 bases at J, leaving 4 bases unmatched. This CDR3 comprises 15 residues. CDR3 coding DNA: TGTGCCAGCAGCTTAAACAGCGGGAGGGCCAATGAGCAGTTCTTC. Its protein product is CASSLNSGRANEQFF.

This clone was observed a few times. V usage is TRBV5-1 and J usage is TRBJ1-4; D call uncertain. Germline lookup yields CDR1 SGHRS and CDR2 YFSETQ. Trimming removed 3 bases from V and 0 bases from J, with 21 bases in between. The CDR3 has 19 residues. The CDR3 region has the DNA TGCGCCAGCAGCTCGGATCCCGGGCGCGCCCTATCAACTAATGAAAAACTGTTTTTT. Translated, it gives CASSSDPGRALSTNEKLFF.

V gene TRBV18 combines with J gene TRBJ1-2, with unresolved D. The germline CDR1 and CDR2 sequences are KGHSH and LQKENI. Trimming removed 3 bases from V and 7 bases from J, with 12 bases in between. The CDR3 runs 13 residues. The CDR3 region has the DNA TGTGCCAGCTCACCTCGGACGGGAGGTGGCTACACCTTC. It encodes CASSPRTGGGYTF.

V usage is TRBV7-9 and J usage is TRBJ2-2; D may be TRBD1 or TRBD2 (5 bases each). V lost 2 bases and J 5 bases, leaving 12 bases between the germline ends. This CDR3 spans 15 amino acids. Germline-derived CDR1 and CDR2 are SEHNR and FQNEAQ (reference sequence). CDR3 protein: CASSLSGRGTGELFF. CDR3 in DNA: TGTGCCAGCAGCTTATCAGGGAGAGGGACCGGGGAGCTGTTTTTT.

The rearrangement joins TRBV10-3 to TRBJ2-7; D may match TRBD1 or TRBD2 (6 bases each). Trimming took 5 bases from V and 6 from J, leaving 26 bases between them. Germline V CDR1 and CDR2: ENHRY, SYGVKD. CDR3 length equals 17 residues. The CDR3 bases are TGTGCCATCAGTAAGGGTGGGGGGCGCGCGGCGGGCTCCGAGCAGTACTTC. Protein sequence: CAISKGGGRAAGSEQYF.

The chain combines TRBV5-1 with TRBJ2-3; tentative D call: TRBD2 (5 bases). The CDR3 consists of 13 residues. Germline CDR1 reads SGHRS; CDR2 reads YFSETQ. The V end was cut by 4 bases, the J end by 5 bases, with 11 bases between. DNA of the CDR3: TGCGCCAGCAGCCCCGTCGGAGGAGATACGCAGTATTTT. This codes for CASSPVGGDTQYF.

This clone has just one count. The chain links TRBV6-1 to TRBJ1-4; 8 bases are a match to TRBD1. CDR3 length: 13 residues. Trimming cost V 3 bases and J 8 bases; bases outside gene matches: 2. Germline loops: CDR1 MNHNS, CDR2 SASEGT. The CDR3 DNA reads as TGTGCCAGCAGTGACGACAGGGGCGAAAAACTGTTTTTT. This codes for CASSDDRGEKLFF.

The chain links TRBV19 to TRBJ1-4; D not certain. V was clipped by 4 bases and J by 0 bases, with 6 bases between them. The CDR3 consists of 14 residues. CDR1 is LNHDA and CDR2 is SQIVND in the germline V gene (reference sequence). The chain's CDR3 is CASSTTATNEKLFF. DNA for the CDR3: TGTGCCAGTAGTACGACCGCAACTAATGAAAAACTGTTTTTT.

V and J are TRBV5-4 and TRBJ2-2; D is possibly TRBD2 (6 bases). CDR3 length: 16 amino acids. The germline V gene has CDR1 SGHNT and CDR2 YYREEE (reference sequence). V was pared by 4 bases and J by 6 bases, with 19 bases between. CDR3 coding DNA: TGTGCCAGCAGCCCGGAGACTAGTTTTATTTCCGGGGAGCTGTTTTTT. Translating it yields CASSPETSFISGELFF.

The chain links TRBV7-3 to TRBJ2-1, with D perhaps assigned TRBD1 or TRBD2 (5 bases each). Trimming took off 2 bases at V and 4 bases at J, with 12 bases between the two ends. The CDR3 loop spans 15 amino acids. Germline assignment: CDR1 SGHTA and CDR2 FQGTGA. This chain's CDR3 is CASSLSGARYNEQFF. The CDR3 nucleotides are TGTGCCAGCAGCTTATCCGGGGCGAGGTACAATGAGCAGTTCTTC.

This clone was seen a handful of times. The chain combines TRBV25-1 with TRBJ2-2, with 8 bases fitting TRBD2. The CDR3 extends over 16 amino acids. After removal of 0 bases from V and 0 bases from J, the junction contained 0 bases not matched to a gene. From germline, CDR1 is MGHDK and CDR2 SYGVNS. The CDR3 DNA follows: TGTGCCAGCAGTGAATACGGGGGGGCGAACACCGGGGAGCTGTTTTTT. Translation: CASSEYGGANTGELFF.

The chain couples TRBV5-1 to TRBJ2-1; D ambiguous. V lost 2 bases to trimming and J lost 5 bases, with 11 bases between them. The CDR3 consists of 14 residues. Germline V gene data show CDR1 as SGHRS and CDR2 as YFSETQ. The CDR3 DNA reads as TGCGCCAGCAGCTTAGTAAGTTCGGACAATGAGCAGTTCTTC. This codes for CASSLVSSDNEQFF.

This sequence joins TRBV7-2 and TRBJ1-2; D might be TRBD1 (5 bases). The CDR3 runs 13 residues. Germline loops: CDR1 SGHTA, CDR2 FQGNSA. Deletions cut 1 base from V and 2 bases from J, with 5 bases between. The CDR3, as DNA: TGTGCCAGCAGCTTAGGGGGGAACTATGGCTACACCTTC. Translated, it gives CASSLGGNYGYTF.

V gene TRBV18 combines with J gene TRBJ1-5; D not certain. The CDR3 spans 13 residues. The V gene lost 3 bases and the J gene lost 11 bases, with 14 bases spanning the gap. Germline V lookup: CDR1 KGHSH, CDR2 LQKENI. The CDR3 DNA is TGTGCCAGCTCACCGGCCAGTGGTGAGGCCCAGCATTTT. Its translation is CASSPASGEAQHF.

The chain employs TRBV2 and TRBJ2-2; TRBD1 matches 7 bases. J was trimmed by 1 base and V by 9 bases; bases with no gene match: 5. Germline CDR1 SNHLY, CDR2 FYNNEI. CDR3 length: 14 amino acids. CDR3 sequence reads: CARDDRENTGELFF. The CDR3, as DNA: TGTGCCAGAGATGACAGGGAGAACACCGGGGAGCTGTTTTTT.

J is TRBJ2-1 and V is TRBV2, with 14 nucleotides matching TRBD2. Germline V gene lookup returns CDR1 SNHLY and CDR2 FYNNEI. CDR3 length: 16 amino acids. The J segment lost 10 bases and the V segment lost 9 bases, leaving 14 bases of the junction unmatched. CDR3 residues: CASQGSGGLAGVEQFF. The CDR3 nucleotides read TGTGCCAGTCAAGGGTCGGGGGGACTAGCGGGAGTCGAGCAGTTCTTC. The complete variable domain, with remaining parts taken from reference TRBV2 and TRBJ2-1, reads EPEVTQTPSHQVTQMGQEVILRCVPISNHLYFYWYRQILGQKVEFLVSFYNNEISEKSEIFDDQFSVERPDGSNFTLKIRSTKLEDSAMYFCASQGSGGLAGVEQFFGPGTRLTVL.

The chain employs TRBV27 and TRBJ2-1; TRBD1 matches at 10 bases. The V segment lost 7 bases and the J segment 8 bases; nucleotides outside the gene matches: 11. The CDR3 is made up of 15 amino acids. Per the germline V gene, CDR1 is MNHEY and CDR2 is SMNVEV (reference sequence). The CDR3 sequence: CASKKGTGEVDEQFF. The CDR3 bases are TGTGCCAGCAAGAAAGGGACAGGGGAGGTAGATGAGCAGTTCTTC.

The chain employs TRBV19 and TRBJ1-3; D is perhaps TRBD1 (6 bases). CDR1 is LNHDA, CDR2 SQIVND, per germline (reference sequence). This CDR3 region has 14 residues. V was pared by 6 bases and J by 0 bases, with 9 bases between. The CDR3 region has the DNA TGTGCCAGTAGGACAGGTTACTCTGGAAACACCATATATTTT. Translating it yields CASRTGYSGNTIYF.

The chain is built from TRBV5-6 and TRBJ2-7; 7 bases line up with TRBD1. CDR1 and CDR2 (germline): SGHDT, YYEEEE. V shed 6 bases and J 2 bases; nucleotides not matched to a gene: 8. The CDR3 is 14 amino acids. For the CDR3, the DNA is TGTGCCAGCATCCCGGACAGGAACACCTACGAGCAGTACTTC. Residues: CASIPDRNTYEQYF.

The chain is built from TRBV7-2 and TRBJ2-1; TRBD2 agrees at 7 bases. The CDR3 sequence is 16 residues long. V was pared by 2 bases and J by 6 bases, with 10 bases of the junction left unmatched. Germline V gives CDR1 SGHTA, CDR2 FQGNSA. CDR3 protein: CASSLSLAARLNEQFF. The DNA of the CDR3 is TGTGCCAGCAGCTTATCGCTAGCGGCCAGACTCAATGAGCAGTTCTTC.

This clone was recorded once. The chain is built from TRBV5-1 and TRBJ2-7, with D maybe TRBD1 (6 bases). The CDR3 spans 14 residues. V was clipped by 4 bases and J by 2 bases, with 13 bases between them. CDR1 and CDR2 (germline): SGHRS, YFSETQ. CDR3 region: CASSTGHSTYEQYF. As DNA, the CDR3 is TGCGCCAGCAGCACGGGACACAGCACCTACGAGCAGTACTTC.

The chain combines TRBV7-2 with TRBJ2-7; D ambiguous. CDR1 SGHTA and CDR2 FQGNSA come from the germline V gene. V was clipped by 5 bases and J by 0 bases, with 11 bases between them. The CDR3 length is 14 residues. The CDR3 loop is CASSPQPASYEQYF. CDR3 in DNA: TGTGCCAGCAGCCCGCAGCCCGCCTCCTACGAGCAGTACTTC.